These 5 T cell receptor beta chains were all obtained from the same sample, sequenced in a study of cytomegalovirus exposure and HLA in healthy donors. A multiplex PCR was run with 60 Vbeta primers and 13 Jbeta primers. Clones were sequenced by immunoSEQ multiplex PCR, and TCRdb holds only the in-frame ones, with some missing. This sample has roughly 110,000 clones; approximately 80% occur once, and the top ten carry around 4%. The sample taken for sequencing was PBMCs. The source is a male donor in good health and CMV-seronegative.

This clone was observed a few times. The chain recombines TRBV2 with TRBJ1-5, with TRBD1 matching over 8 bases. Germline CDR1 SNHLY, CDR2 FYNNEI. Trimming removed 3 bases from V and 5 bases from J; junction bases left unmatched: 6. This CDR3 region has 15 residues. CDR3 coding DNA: TGTGCCAGCAGTGAGGGGACAGGTGTTTATCAGCCCCAGCATTTT. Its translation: CASSEGTGVYQPQHF.

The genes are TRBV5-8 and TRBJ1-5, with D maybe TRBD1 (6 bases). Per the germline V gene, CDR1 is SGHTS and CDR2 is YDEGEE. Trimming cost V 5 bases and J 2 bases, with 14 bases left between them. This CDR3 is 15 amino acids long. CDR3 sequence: CASRLQGSGNQPQHF. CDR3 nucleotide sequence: TGTGCCAGCAGGCTACAGGGTTCTGGCAATCAGCCCCAGCATTTT.

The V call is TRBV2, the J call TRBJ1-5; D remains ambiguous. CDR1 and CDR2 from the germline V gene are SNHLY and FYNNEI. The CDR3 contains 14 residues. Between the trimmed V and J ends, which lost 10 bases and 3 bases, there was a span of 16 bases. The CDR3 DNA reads TGTGCCACCTCGTCCGGGTTCGTCAATCAGCCCCAGCATTTT. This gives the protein CATSSGFVNQPQHF.

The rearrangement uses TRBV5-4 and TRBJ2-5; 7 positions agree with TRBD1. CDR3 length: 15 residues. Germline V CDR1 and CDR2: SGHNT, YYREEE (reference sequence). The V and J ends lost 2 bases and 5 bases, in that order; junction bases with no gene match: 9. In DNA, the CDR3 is TGTGCCAGCAGCTTCGGCGGAACAGGGGTGGAGACCCAGTACTTC. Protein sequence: CASSFGGTGVETQYF.

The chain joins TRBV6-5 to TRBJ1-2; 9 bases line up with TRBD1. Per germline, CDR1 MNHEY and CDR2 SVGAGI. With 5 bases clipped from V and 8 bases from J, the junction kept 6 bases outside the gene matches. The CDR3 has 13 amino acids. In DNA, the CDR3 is TGTGCCAGCAGTGGGGACAGGGCGTACGGCTACACCTTC. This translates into CASSGDRAYGYTF.